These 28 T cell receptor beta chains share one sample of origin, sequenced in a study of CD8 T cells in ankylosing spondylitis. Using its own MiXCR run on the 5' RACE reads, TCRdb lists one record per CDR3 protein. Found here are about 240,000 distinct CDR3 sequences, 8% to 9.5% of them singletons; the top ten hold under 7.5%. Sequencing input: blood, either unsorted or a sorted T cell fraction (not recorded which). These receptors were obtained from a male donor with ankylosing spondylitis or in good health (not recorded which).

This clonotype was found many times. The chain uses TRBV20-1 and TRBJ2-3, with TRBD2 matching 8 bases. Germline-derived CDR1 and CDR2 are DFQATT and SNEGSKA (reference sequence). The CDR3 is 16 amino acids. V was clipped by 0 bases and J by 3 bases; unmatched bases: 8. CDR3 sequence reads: CSAREGSGALTDTQYF. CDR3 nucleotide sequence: TGCAGTGCTAGAGAGGGTAGCGGGGCCTTGACAGATACGCAGTATTTT.

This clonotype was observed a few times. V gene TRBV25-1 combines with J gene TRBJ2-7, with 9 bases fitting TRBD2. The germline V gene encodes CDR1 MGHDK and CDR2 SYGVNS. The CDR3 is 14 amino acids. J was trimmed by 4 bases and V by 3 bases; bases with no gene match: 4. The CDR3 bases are TGTGCCAGCAGTGATGGCGGGAGGGCGTACGAGCAGTACTTC. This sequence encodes CASSDGGRAYEQYF.

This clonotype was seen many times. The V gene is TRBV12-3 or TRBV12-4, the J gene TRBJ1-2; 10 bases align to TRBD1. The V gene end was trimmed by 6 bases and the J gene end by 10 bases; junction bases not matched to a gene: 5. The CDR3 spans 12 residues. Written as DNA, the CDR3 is TGTGCCAGCAGCACCGGGACAGGGGACTACACCTTC. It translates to CASSTGTGDYTF.

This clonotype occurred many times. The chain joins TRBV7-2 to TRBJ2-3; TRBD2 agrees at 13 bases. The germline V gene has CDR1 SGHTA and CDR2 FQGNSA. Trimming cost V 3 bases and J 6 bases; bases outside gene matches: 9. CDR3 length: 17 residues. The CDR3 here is CASSFGTSGVQGDTQYF. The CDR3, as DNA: TGTGCCAGCAGCTTTGGGACTAGCGGGGTACAGGGGGATACGCAGTATTTT.

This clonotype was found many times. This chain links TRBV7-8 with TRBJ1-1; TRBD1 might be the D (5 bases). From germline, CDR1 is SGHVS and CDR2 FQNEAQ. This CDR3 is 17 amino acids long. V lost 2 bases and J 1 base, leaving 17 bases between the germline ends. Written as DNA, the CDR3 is TGTGCCAGCAGCTTAACCCGATGGGGCGGGAAGAACACTGAAGCTTTCTTT. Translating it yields CASSLTRWGGKNTEAFF.

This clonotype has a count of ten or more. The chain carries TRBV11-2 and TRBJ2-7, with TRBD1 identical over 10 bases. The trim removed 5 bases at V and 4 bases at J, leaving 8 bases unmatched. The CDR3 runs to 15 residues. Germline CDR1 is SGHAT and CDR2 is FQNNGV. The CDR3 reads CASSPGQGIAYEQYF. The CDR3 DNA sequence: TGTGCCAGCAGCCCGGGACAGGGGATAGCTTACGAGCAGTACTTC.

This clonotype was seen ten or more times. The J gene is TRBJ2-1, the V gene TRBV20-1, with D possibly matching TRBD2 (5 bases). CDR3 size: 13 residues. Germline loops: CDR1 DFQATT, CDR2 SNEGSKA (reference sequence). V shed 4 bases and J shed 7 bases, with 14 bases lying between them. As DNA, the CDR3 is TGCAGTGCTACCACTTGGACTGGGAATGAGCAGTTCTTC. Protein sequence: CSATTWTGNEQFF.

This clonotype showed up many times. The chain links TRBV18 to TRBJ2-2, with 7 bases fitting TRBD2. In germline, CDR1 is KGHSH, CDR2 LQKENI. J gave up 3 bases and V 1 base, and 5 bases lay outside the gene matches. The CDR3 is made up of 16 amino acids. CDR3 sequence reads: CASSPLSGVDTGELFF. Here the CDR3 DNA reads TGTGCCAGCTCACCACTAAGCGGGGTCGACACCGGGGAGCTGTTTTTT.

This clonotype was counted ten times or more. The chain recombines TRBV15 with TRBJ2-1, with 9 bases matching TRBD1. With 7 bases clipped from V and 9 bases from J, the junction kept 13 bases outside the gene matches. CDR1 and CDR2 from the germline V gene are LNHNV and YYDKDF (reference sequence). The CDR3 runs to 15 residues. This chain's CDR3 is CATKIVGQGIFEQFF. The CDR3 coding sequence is TGTGCCACCAAAATTGTGGGACAGGGAATCTTTGAGCAGTTCTTC. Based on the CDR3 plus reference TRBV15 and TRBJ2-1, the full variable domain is DAMVIQNPRYQVTQFGKPVTLSCSQTLNHNVMYWYQQKSSQAPKLLFHYYDKDFNNEADTPDNFQSRRPNTSFCFLDIRSPGLGDTAMYLCATKIVGQGIFEQFFGPGTRLTVL.

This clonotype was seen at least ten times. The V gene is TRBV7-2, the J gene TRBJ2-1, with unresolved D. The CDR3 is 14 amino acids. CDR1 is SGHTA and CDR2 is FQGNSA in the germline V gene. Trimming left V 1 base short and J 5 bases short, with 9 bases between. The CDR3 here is CASSLVGINNEQFF. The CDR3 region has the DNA TGTGCCAGCAGCTTAGTAGGGATAAACAATGAGCAGTTCTTC. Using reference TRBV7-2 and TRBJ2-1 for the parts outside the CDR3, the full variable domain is GAGVSQSPSNKVTEKGKDVELRCDPISGHTALYWYRQSLGQGLEFLIYFQGNSAPDKSGLPSDRFSAERTGGSVSTLTIQRTQQEDSAVYLCASSLVGINNEQFFGPGTRLTVL.

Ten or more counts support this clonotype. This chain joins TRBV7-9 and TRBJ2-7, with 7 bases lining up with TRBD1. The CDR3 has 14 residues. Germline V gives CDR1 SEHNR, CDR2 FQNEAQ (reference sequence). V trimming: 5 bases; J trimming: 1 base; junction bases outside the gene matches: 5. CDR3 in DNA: TGTGCCAGCAGCAACTACAGGGGATCCTACGAGCAGTACTTC. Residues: CASSNYRGSYEQYF.

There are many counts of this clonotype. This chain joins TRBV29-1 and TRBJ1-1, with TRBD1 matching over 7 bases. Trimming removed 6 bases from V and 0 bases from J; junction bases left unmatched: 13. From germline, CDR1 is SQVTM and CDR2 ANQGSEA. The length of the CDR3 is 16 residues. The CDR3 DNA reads TGCAGCGTGAAATCCCCGGGACAGCGAATGAACACTGAAGCTTTCTTT. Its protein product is CSVKSPGQRMNTEAFF.

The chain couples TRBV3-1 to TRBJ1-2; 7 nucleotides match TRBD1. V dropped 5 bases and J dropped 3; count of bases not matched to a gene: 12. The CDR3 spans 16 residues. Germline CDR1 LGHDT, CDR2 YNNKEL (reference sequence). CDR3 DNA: TGTGCCAGCAGCTTTAGGGACAGCGGAAGGGACTATGGCTACACCTTC. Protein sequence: CASSFRDSGRDYGYTF. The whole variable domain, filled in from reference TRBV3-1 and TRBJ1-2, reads DTAVSQTPKYLVTQMGNDKSIKCEQNLGHDTMYWYKQDSKKFLKIMFSYNNKELIINETVPNRFSPKSPDKAHLNLHINSLELGDSAVYFCASSFRDSGRDYGYTFGSGTRLTVV.

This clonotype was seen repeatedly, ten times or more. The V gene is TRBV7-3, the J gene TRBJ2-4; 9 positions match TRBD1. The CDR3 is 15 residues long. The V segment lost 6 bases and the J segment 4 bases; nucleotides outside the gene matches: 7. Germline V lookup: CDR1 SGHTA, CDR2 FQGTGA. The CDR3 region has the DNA TGTGCCAGCAGTTCGACAGGGACAGGGAAAAACATTCAGTACTTC. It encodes CASSSTGTGKNIQYF.

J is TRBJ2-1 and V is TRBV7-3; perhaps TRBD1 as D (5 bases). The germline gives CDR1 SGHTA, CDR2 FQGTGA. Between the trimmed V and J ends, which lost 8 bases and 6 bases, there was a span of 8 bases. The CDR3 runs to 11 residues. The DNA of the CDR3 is TGTGCCAGCGGAACAGGCAATGAGCAGTTCTTC. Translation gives CASGTGNEQFF. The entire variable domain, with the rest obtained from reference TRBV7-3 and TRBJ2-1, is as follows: GAGVSQTPSNKVTEKGKYVELRCDPISGHTALYWYRQSLGQGPEFLIYFQGTGAADDSGLPNDRFFAVRPEGSVSTLKIQRTERGDSAVYLCASGTGNEQFFGPGTRLTVL.

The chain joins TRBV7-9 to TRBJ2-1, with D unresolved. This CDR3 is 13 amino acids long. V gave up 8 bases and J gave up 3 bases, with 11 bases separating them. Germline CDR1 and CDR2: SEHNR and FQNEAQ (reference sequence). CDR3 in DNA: TGTGCCAGCCTACAAGAAATCTACAATGAGCAGTTCTTC. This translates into CASLQEIYNEQFF.

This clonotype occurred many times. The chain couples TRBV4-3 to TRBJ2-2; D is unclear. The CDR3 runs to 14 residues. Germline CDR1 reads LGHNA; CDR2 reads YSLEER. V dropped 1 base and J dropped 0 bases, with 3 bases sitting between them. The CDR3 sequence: CASSQAPNTGELFF. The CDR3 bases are TGCGCCAGCAGCCAAGCCCCGAACACCGGGGAGCTGTTTTTT.

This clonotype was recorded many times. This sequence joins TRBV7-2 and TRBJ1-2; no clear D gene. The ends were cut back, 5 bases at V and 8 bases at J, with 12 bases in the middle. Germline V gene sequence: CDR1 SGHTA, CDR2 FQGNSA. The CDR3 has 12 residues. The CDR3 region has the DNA TGTGCCAGCAGCGCCCCCATGTCCGGCTACACCTTC. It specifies CASSAPMSGYTF.

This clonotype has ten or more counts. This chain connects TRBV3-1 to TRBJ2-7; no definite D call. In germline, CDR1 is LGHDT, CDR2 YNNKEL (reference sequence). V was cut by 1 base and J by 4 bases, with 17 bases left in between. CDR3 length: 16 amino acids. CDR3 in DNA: TGTGCCAGCAGCCAAGGCGTGACATCCTCAGCTTACGAGCAGTACTTC. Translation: CASSQGVTSSAYEQYF.

CDR3 in amino acids: CASSTQFNQPQHF. The CDR3 DNA reads as TGTGCCAGTAGTACCCAGTTCAATCAGCCCCAGCATTTT. The chain employs TRBV19 and TRBJ1-5; unclear D gene. The germline V and J ends were trimmed by 4 bases and 3 bases, with 7 bases remaining between them. From germline, CDR1 is LNHDA and CDR2 SQIVND (reference sequence). The CDR3 has 13 amino acids. Full variable domain (missing parts from reference TRBV19 and TRBJ1-5): DGGITQSPKYLFRKEGQNVTLSCEQNLNHDAMYWYRQDPGQGLRLIYYSQIVNDFQKGDIAEGYSVSREKKESFPLTVTSAQKNPTAFYLCASSTQFNQPQHFGDGTRLSIL.

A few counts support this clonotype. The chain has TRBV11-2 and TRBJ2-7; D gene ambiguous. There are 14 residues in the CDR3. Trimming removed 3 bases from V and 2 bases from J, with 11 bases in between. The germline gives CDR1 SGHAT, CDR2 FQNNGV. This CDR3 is CASSFHSLPYEQYF. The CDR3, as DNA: TGTGCCAGCAGCTTTCACAGCCTCCCCTACGAGCAGTACTTC. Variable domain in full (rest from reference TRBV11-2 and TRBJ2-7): EAGVAQSPRYKIIEKRQSVAFWCNPISGHATLYWYQQILGQGPKLLIQFQNNGVVDDSQLPKDRFSAERLKGVDSTLKIQPAKLEDSAVYLCASSFHSLPYEQYFGPGTRLTVT.

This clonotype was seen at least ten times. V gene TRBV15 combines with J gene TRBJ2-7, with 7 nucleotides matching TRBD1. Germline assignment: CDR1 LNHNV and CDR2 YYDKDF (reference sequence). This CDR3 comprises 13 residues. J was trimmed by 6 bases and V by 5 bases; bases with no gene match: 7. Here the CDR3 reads CATSPRQGSEQYF. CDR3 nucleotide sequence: TGTGCCACCAGCCCACGACAGGGAAGCGAGCAGTACTTC.

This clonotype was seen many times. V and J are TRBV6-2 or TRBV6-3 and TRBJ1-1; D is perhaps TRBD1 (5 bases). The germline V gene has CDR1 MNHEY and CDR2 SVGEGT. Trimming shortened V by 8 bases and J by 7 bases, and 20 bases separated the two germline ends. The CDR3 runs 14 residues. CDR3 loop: CASEKGGDRSEAFF. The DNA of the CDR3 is TGTGCCAGCGAAAAAGGAGGGGACCGGAGTGAAGCTTTCTTT.

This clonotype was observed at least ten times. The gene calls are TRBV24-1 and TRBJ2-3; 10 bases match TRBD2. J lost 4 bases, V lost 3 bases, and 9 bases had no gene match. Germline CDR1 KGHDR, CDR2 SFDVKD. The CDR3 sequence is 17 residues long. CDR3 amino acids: CATSDPFGLADSDTQYF. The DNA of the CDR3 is TGTGCCACCAGTGATCCCTTCGGACTAGCGGACTCAGATACGCAGTATTTT.

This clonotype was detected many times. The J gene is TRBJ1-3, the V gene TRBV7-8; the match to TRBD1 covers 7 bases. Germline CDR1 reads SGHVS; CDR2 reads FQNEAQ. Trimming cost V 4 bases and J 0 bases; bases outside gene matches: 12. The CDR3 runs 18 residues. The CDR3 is CASSSLQGPHSSGNTIYF. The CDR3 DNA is TGTGCCAGCAGCTCACTACAGGGGCCCCACAGCTCTGGAAACACCATATATTTT. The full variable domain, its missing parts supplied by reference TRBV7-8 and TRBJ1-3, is GAGVSQSPRYKVAKRGQDVALRCDPISGHVSLFWYQQALGQGPEFLTYFQNEAQLDKSGLPSDRFFAERPEGSVSTLKIQRTQQEDSAVYLCASSSLQGPHSSGNTIYFGEGSWLTVV.

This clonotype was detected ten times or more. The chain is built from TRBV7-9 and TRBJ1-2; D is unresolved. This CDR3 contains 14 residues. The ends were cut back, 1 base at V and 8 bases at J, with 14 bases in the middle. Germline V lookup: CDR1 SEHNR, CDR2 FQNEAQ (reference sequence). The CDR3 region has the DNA TGTGCCAGCAGCTTAGATTTGGTTGGAGAAGGCTACACCTTC. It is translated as CASSLDLVGEGYTF.

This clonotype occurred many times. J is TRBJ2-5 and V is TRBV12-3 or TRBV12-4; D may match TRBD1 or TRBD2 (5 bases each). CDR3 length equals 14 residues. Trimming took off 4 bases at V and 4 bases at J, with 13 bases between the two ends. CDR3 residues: CASSSRDGRETQYF. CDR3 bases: TGTGCCAGCAGTTCCCGGGACGGTAGAGAGACCCAGTACTTC.

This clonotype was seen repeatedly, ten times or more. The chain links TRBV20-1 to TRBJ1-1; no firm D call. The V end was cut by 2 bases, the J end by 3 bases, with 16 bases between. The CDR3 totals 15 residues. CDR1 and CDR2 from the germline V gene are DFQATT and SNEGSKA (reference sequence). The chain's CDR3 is CSARIPRERDTEAFF. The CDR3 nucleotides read TGCAGTGCTAGAATACCACGGGAGAGGGACACTGAAGCTTTCTTT.